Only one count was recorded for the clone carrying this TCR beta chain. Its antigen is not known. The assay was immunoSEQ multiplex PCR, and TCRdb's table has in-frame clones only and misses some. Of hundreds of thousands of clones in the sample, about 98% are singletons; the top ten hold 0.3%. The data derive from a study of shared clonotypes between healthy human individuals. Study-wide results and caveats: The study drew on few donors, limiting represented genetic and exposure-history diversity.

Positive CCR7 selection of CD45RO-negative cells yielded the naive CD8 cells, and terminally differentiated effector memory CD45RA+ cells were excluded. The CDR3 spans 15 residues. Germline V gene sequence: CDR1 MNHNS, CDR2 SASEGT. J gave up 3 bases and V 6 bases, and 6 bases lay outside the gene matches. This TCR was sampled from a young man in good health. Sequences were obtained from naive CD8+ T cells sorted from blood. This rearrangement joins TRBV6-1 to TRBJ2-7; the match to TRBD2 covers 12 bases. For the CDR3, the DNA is TGTGCCAGCAGCGTGGAGACTAGCGGGAGCTACGAGCAGTACTTC. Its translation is CASSVETSGSYEQYF.